The clone carrying this T cell receptor beta chain was found a few times. The antigen is undetermined. This sample is drawn from a study of blood T cells in healthy people across ages. Overall study results and limits: It was the long-lived donors that had more naive CD4+ cells and higher diversity than aged donors. Per million T cells, TCR beta diversity dropped roughly linearly as age increased.

With a J-beta primer mix and a sample-barcoded 5' primer, a second PCR ran roughly 7 to 11 cycles. All samples yielded 3 million or more CDR3-containing paired-end reads. MiXCR, run by TCRdb on the 5' RACE reads, gives a single entry per CDR3 protein. The sample holds about 1.6 million distinct CDR3 sequences, roughly 30% seen once. The germline gives CDR1 SGHRS, CDR2 YFSETQ. The V gene lost 7 bases and the J gene lost 5 bases, with 18 bases spanning the gap. The CDR3 loop spans 14 amino acids. The chain is built from TRBV5-1 and TRBJ1-1; D remains unclear. The TCR comes from a woman in her twenties or thirties in good health. Material: blood. CDR3 region: CASQTTSGRTEAFF. The CDR3 bases are TGCGCCAGCCAGACGACCAGTGGGAGGACTGAAGCTTTCTTT.